Shown below are 5 T cell receptor beta chains from a single sample sequenced in a study of shared clonotypes between healthy human individuals (dated by TCRdb to 2019 to 2021). Library prep was done by the immunoSEQ multiplex PCR assay. TCRdb retrieved this table from immuneACCESS and kept in-frame rearrangements only. Not all clones are present; in checked studies, unresolved V genes account for under half, and no reason is known for the remainder. The sample yields about 450,000 clones; roughly 78% were counted once. The ten largest clones capture about 12% of the sample. Sample: PBMCs. The receptors come from a woman between 40 and 50 years old in good health. Some clones in this sample may be carry-over from other donors' samples.

In the case of this clone: This sequence is one base from a far larger clone and is likely a read error. The same CDR3 is also encoded by other DNA sequences in this sample. The chain joins TRBV28 to TRBJ2-7; 8 bases agree with TRBD2. The ends lost 5 bases at V and 0 bases at J; junction bases unmatched: 18. The CDR3 has 19 residues. The germline V gene has CDR1 MDHEN and CDR2 SYDVKM. CDR3 coding DNA: TGTGCCAGCAGTCCGCGGACCAGCGGGAGAAGGGGTCTCTCCTACGAGCAGTACTTC. Amino acid sequence: CASSPRTSGRRGLSYEQYF.

The chain recombines TRBV2 with TRBJ1-5; 7 positions agree with TRBD1. The CDR3 extends over 14 amino acids. J gave up 5 bases and V 5 bases, and 6 bases lay outside the gene matches. Germline lookup yields CDR1 SNHLY and CDR2 FYNNEI. CDR3 bases: TGTGCCAGCAGTCGGGACAGTTCAGATCAGCCCCAGCATTTT. Amino acid sequence: CASSRDSSDQPQHF.

The V call is TRBV21-1, the J call TRBJ1-2; the D call of TRBD1 is as the table states it, not checked on the DNA. TRBV21-1 is deemed a pseudogene. The CDR3 is 14 amino acids. CDR3 sequence reads: CASSTTDRNYGYTF. The CDR3 DNA reads TGTGCCAGCAGCACTACAGACCGGAACTATGGCTACACCTTC.

This rearrangement joins TRBV4-2 to TRBJ2-7; TRBD2 matches 14 bases. The germline gives CDR1 LGHNA, CDR2 YNFKEQ. J lost 4 bases, V lost 0 bases, and 11 bases had no gene match. The CDR3 loop spans 19 amino acids. CDR3 residues: CASSQEESGLAGAWYEQYF. CDR3 DNA: TGTGCCAGCAGCCAAGAGGAGTCGGGACTAGCGGGAGCTTGGTACGAGCAGTACTTC.

V usage is TRBV4-1 and J usage is TRBJ1-2; D possibly corresponds to TRBD1 (5 bases). Germline lookup yields CDR1 MGHRA and CDR2 YSYEKL. CDR3 size: 16 residues. V was trimmed by 3 bases and J by 2 bases, leaving 16 bases between them. The chain's CDR3 is CASSHRARTRNYGYTF. The CDR3 DNA sequence: TGCGCCAGCAGCCACCGAGCCCGGACACGGAACTATGGCTACACCTTC.